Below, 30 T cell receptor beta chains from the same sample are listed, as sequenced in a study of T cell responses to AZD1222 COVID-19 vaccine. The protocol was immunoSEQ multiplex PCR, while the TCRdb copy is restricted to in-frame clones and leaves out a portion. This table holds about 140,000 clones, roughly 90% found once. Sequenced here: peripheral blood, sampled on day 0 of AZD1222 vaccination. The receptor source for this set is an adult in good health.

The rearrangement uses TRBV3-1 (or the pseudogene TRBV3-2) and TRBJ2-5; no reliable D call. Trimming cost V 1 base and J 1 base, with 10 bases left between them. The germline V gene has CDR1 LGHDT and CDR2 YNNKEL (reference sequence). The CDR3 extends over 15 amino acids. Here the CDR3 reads CASSQGTRSQETQYF. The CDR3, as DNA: TGTGCCAGCAGCCAAGGCACACGCAGCCAAGAGACCCAGTACTTC.

Here the CDR3 DNA reads TGCGCCAGCAGTGAGGGACAGGGGACCGGGGAGCTGTTTTTT. Residues: CASSEGQGTGELFF. This chain connects TRBV10-2 to TRBJ2-2, with 9 bases matching TRBD1. The CDR3 loop spans 14 amino acids. With 2 bases clipped from V and 5 bases from J, the junction kept 0 bases outside the gene matches. Germline CDR1 reads WSHSY; CDR2 reads SAAADI.

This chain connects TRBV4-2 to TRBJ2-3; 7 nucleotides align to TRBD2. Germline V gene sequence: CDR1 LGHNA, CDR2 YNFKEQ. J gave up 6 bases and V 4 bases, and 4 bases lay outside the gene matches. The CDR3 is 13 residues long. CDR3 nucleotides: TGTGCCAGCAGCCCCCTGGGGGGGGATACGCAGTATTTT. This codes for CASSPLGGDTQYF.

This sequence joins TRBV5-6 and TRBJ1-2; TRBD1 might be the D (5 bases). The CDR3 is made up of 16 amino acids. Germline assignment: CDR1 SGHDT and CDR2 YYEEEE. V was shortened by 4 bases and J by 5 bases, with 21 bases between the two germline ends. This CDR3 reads CASSQNPPGPPYGYTF. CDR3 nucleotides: TGTGCCAGCAGCCAGAACCCCCCGGGACCGCCTTATGGCTACACCTTC.

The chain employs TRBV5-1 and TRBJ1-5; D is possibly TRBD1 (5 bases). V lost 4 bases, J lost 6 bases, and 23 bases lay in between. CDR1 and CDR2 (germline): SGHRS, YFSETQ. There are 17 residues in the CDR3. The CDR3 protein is CASSPGLSWGESQPQHF. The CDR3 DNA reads TGCGCCAGCAGCCCGGGGCTTTCGTGGGGGGAGAGTCAGCCCCAGCATTTT.

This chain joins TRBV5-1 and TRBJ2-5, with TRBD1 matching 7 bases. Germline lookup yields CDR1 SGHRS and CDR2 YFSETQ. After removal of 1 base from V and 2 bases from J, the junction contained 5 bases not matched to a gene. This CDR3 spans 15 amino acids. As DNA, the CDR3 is TGCGCCAGCAGCTTGCTTGGGACAGTACAAGAGACCCAGTACTTC. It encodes CASSLLGTVQETQYF. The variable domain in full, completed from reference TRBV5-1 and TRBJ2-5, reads KAGVTQTPRYLIKTRGQQVTLSCSPISGHRSVSWYQQTPGQGLQFLFEYFSETQRNKGNFPGRFSGRQFSNSRSEMNVSTLELGDSALYLCASSLLGTVQETQYFGPGTRLLVL.

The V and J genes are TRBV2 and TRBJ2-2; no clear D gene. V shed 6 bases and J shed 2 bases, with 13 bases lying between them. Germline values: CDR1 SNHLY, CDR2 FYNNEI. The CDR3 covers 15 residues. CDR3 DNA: TGTGCCAGCAGGCAGGCGATTTCCAACACCGGGGAGCTGTTTTTT. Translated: CASRQAISNTGELFF.

CDR3: CASSLTSNEKLFF. The CDR3 DNA reads TGTGCCAGCAGCTTGACAAGTAATGAAAAACTGTTTTTT. The chain uses TRBV11-1 and TRBJ1-4; the D is unclear. From germline, CDR1 is SGHAT and CDR2 FQDESV (reference sequence). The CDR3 is 13 residues long. Trimming removed 3 bases from V and 4 bases from J, with 6 bases in between.

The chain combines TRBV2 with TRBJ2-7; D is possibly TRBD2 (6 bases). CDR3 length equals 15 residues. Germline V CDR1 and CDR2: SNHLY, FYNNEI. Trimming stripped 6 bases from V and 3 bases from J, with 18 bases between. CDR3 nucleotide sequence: TGTGCCAGCAGAGTGGGTTGGGGACTTAACTACGAGCAGTACTTC. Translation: CASRVGWGLNYEQYF.

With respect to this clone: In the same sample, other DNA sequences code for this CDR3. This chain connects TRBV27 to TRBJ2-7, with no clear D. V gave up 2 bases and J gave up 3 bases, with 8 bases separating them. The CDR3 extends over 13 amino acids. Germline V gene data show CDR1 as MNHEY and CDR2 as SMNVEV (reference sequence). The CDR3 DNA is TGTGCCAGCAGTTTAGGGCCGCACTACGAGCAGTACTTC. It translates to CASSLGPHYEQYF.

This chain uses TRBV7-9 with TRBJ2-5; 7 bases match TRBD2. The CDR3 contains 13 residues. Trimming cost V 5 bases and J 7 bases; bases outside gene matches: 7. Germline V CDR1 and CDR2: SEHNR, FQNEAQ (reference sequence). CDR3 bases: TGTGCCAGCAGCCCGAGCGGGGCTGGGACCCAGTACTTC. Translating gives CASSPSGAGTQYF.

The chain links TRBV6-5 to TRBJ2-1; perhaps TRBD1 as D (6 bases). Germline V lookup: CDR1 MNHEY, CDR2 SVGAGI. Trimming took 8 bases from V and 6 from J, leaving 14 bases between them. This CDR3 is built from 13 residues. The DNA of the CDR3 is TGTGCCAGCGCTAGGGGGAGTCGCAATGAGCAGTTCTTC. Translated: CASARGSRNEQFF.

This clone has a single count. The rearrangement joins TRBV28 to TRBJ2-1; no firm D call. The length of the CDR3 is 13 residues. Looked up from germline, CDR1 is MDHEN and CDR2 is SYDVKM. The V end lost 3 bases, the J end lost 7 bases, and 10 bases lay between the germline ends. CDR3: CASSFGEWNEQFF. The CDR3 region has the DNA TGTGCCAGCAGTTTTGGGGAATGGAATGAGCAGTTCTTC.

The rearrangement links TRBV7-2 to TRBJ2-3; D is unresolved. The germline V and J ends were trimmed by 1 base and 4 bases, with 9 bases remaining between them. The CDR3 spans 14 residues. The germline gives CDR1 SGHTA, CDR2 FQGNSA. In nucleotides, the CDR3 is TGTGCCAGCAGCTTAGTGGGGTCCCCAGATACGCAGTATTTT. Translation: CASSLVGSPDTQYF.

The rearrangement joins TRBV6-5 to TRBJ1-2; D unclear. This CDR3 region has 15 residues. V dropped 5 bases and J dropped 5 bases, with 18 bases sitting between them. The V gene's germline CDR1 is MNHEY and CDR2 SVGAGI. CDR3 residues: CASSTGKGPAYGYTF. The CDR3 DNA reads TGTGCCAGCAGTACCGGGAAAGGACCAGCGTATGGCTACACCTTC.

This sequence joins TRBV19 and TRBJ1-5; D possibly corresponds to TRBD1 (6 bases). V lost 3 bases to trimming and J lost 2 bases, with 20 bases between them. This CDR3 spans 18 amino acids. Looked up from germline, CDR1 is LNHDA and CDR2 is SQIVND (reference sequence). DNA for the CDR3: TGTGCCAGTAGTATGGATACCTTGGGGACACGGGGCAATCAGCCCCAGCATTTT. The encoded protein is CASSMDTLGTRGNQPQHF. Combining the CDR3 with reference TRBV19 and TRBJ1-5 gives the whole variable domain DGGITQSPKYLFRKEGQNVTLSCEQNLNHDAMYWYRQDPGQGLRLIYYSQIVNDFQKGDIAEGYSVSREKKESFPLTVTSAQKNPTAFYLCASSMDTLGTRGNQPQHFGDGTRLSIL.

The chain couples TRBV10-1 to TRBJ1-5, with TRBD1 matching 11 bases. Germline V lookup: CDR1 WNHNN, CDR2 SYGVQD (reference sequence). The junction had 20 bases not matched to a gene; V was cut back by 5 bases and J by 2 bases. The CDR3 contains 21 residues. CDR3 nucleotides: TGCGCCAGCAGTTATCGACACCGGGACAGGGGGTCCGTTCCGGGCAATCAGCCCCAGCATTTT. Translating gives CASSYRHRDRGSVPGNQPQHF.

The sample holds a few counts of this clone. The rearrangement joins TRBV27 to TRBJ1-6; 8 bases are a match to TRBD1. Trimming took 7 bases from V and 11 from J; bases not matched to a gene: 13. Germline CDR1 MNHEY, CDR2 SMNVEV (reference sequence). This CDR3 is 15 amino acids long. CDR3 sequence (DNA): TGTGCCAGCACCTTAATGTGGACAGGGTCTCCACCCCTCCACTTT. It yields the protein CASTLMWTGSPPLHF.

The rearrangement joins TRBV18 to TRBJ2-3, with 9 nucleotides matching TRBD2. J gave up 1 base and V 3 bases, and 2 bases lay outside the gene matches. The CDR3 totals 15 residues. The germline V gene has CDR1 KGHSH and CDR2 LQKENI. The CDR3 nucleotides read TGTGCCAGCTCACCGTCTAGCGGGGGCACAGATACGCAGTATTTT. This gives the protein CASSPSSGGTDTQYF.

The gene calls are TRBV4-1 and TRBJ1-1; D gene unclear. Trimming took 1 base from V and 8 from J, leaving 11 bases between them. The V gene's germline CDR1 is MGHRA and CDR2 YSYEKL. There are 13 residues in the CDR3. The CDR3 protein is CASSQGRDGEAFF. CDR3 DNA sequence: TGCGCCAGCAGCCAAGGTCGCGACGGAGAAGCTTTCTTT.

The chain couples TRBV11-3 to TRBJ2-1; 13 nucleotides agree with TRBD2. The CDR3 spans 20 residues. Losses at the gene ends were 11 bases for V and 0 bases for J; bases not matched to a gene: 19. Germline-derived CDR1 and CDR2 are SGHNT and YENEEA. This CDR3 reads CAGLPTGLAGELCSYNEQFF. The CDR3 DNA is TGTGCCGGGCTACCGACCGGACTAGCGGGAGAACTTTGCTCCTACAATGAGCAGTTCTTC.

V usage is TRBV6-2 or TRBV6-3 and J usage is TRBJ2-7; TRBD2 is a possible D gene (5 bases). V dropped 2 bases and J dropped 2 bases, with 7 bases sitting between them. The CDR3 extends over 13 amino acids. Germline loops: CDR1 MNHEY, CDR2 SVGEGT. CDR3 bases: TGTGCCAGCAGTTACAAGGAGGCCTACGAGCAGTACTTC. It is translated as CASSYKEAYEQYF.

CDR3 sequence (DNA): TGTGCCAGCAGCCCTATTCCGGGAGCTACTCCTAATGAAAAACTGTTTTTT. As protein: CASSPIPGATPNEKLFF. The chain uses TRBV5-5 and TRBJ1-4; no clear D. CDR3 length: 17 residues. CDR1 and CDR2 from the germline V gene are SGHKS and YYEKEE (reference sequence). V lost 4 bases to trimming and J lost 3 bases, with 19 bases between them.

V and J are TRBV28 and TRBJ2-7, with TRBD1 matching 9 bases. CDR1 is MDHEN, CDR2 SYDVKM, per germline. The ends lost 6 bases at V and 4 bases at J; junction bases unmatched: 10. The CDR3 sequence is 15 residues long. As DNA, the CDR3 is TGTGCCAGCAGACCGCCCGGGACAGGGACTTACGAGCAGTACTTC. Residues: CASRPPGTGTYEQYF.

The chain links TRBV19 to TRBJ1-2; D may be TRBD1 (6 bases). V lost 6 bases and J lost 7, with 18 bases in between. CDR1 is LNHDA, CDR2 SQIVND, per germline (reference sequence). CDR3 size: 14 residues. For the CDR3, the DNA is TGTGCCAGTAGGGAACAGGGAAAAGGAAGTGGCTACACCTTC. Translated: CASREQGKGSGYTF.

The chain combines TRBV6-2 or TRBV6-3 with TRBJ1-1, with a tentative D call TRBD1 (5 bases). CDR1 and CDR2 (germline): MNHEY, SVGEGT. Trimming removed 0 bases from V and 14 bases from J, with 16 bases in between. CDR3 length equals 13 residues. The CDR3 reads CASSYSGRIAPFF. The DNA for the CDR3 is TGTGCCAGCAGTTACTCGGGGCGGATTGCCCCCTTCTTT.

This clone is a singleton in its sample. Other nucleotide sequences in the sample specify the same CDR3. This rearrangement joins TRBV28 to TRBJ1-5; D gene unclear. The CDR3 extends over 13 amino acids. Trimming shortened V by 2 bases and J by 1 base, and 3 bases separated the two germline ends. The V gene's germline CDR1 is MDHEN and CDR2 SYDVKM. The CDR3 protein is CASSLDSNQPQHF. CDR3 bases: TGTGCCAGCAGTTTAGACAGCAATCAGCCCCAGCATTTT.

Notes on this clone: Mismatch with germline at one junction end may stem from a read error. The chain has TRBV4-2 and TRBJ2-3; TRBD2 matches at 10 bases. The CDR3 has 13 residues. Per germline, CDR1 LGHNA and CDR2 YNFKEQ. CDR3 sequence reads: CASSQDSGTSVHF. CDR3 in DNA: TGTGCCAGCAGCCAAGATTCGGGGACTAGCGTACATTTT.

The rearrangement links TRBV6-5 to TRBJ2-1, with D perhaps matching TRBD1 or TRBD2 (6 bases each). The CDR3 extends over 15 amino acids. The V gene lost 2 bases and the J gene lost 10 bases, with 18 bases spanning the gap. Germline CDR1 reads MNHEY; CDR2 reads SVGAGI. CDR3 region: CASSYANMGGNEQFF. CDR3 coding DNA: TGTGCCAGCAGTTACGCAAATATGGGGGGCAACGAGCAGTTCTTC.

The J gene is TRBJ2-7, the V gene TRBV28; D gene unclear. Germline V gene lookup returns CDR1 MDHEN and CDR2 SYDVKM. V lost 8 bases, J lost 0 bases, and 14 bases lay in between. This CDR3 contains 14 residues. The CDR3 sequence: CASHTPGISYEQYF. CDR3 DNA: TGTGCCAGCCACACCCCAGGTATCTCCTACGAGCAGTACTTC.